A selection of T cell receptor beta chains follows, all from one sample in a study of T cell responses to AZD1222 COVID-19 vaccine. TCRdb's table, derived via immunoSEQ multiplex PCR, lists solely in-frame clones and lacks some. The table has 150,000 or so clones, over 90% seen once. Source: peripheral blood, taken 28 days after the second AZD1222 dose. The receptor set was obtained from an adult who received the AZD1222 COVID-19 vaccine. Both conserved end residues are part of each CDR3. The D gene is left open where the match is weak. Rows may omit the clone size; those that give it use once, few, many or a size class.

V	size	J	D	CDR3	DNA
TRBV19	-	TRBJ1-2	-	CASVTGEGGPRSYTF	TGTGCCAGCGTCACTGGTGAGGGGGGTCCCCGCTCCTACACCTTC
TRBV11-2	-	TRBJ2-1	TRBD2	CASSIGLAGRWQFF	TGTGCCAGCAGCATAGGACTAGCGGGAAGATGGCAGTTCTTC
TRBV19	-	TRBJ1-2	-	CASRTQAASNYGYTF	TGTGCCAGTAGGACCCAGGCAGCCTCTAACTATGGCTACACCTTC
TRBV3-1/TRBV3-2	-	TRBJ2-1	-	CASSQVRGNEQFF	TGTGCCAGCAGCCAAGTGAGGGGCAATGAGCAGTTCTTC
TRBV28	-	TRBJ2-7	-	CASSWRSYEQYF	TGTGCCAGCAGTTGGCGTTCCTACGAGCAGTACTTC
TRBV6-5	once	TRBJ1-2	TRBD1	CASRRGRSGYTF	TGTGCCAGCAGGAGGGGGCGATCTGGCTACACCTTC
TRBV11-2	-	TRBJ1-1	-	CASSLQNTEAFF	TGTGCCAGCAGCTTACAGAACACTGAAGCTTTCTTT
TRBV6-6	-	TRBJ2-1	-	CASSRGLTKNNEQFF	TGTGCCAGCAGTAGGGGACTGACGAAAAACAATGAGCAGTTCTTC
TRBV3-1/TRBV3-2	-	TRBJ2-3	-	CASSLLNLVRGRTDTQYF	TGTGCCAGCAGCCTTTTAAACCTAGTAAGGGGCAGAACAGATACGCAGTATTTT
TRBV14	-	TRBJ2-1	-	CASSQVWQILHNEQFF	TGTGCCAGCAGCCAAGTATGGCAGATCCTACACAATGAGCAGTTCTTC
TRBV11-2	-	TRBJ1-3	-	CASTINLFAGNTIYF	TGTGCCAGCACCATCAACTTATTCGCTGGAAACACCATATATTTT
TRBV27	-	TRBJ2-1	TRBD2	CASSLTSGRWDEQFF	TGTGCCAGCAGTTTGACTAGCGGGAGATGGGATGAGCAGTTCTTC
TRBV7-2	-	TRBJ1-1	-	CASSLVIRNTEAFF	TGTGCCAGCAGCTTAGTGATACGGAACACTGAAGCTTTCTTT
TRBV3-1/TRBV3-2	-	TRBJ1-1	-	CASTQNPGANTEAFF	TGTGCCAGCACTCAAAACCCAGGAGCGAACACTGAAGCTTTCTTT
TRBV6-1	-	TRBJ2-1	-	CASSEWKARDNEQFF	TGTGCCAGCAGTGAGTGGAAAGCGCGAGACAATGAGCAGTTCTTC
TRBV15	once	TRBJ2-7	TRBD1	CATSSDRGAYEQYF	TGTGCCACCAGCAGTGACAGGGGGGCTTACGAGCAGTACTTC
TRBV12-3/TRBV12-4	-	TRBJ1-1	-	CASSKWNTEAFF	TGTGCCAGCAGCAAGTGGAACACTGAAGCTTTCTTT
TRBV11-2	-	TRBJ2-7	-	CASNSLGAATGPYEQYF	TGTGCCAGCAACAGTCTCGGGGCGGCCACTGGCCCCTACGAGCAGTACTTC
TRBV6-6	-	TRBJ1-1	TRBD1	CASSPTGFPEAFF	TGTGCCAGCAGTCCGACAGGGTTCCCTGAAGCTTTCTTT
TRBV28	-	TRBJ2-3	TRBD1	CASSSPGGGTDTQYF	TGTGCCAGCAGTAGCCCAGGGGGCGGCACAGATACGCAGTATTTT
TRBV4-1	-	TRBJ1-2	-	CASSQDESRGRFITF	TGCGCCAGCAGCCAAGACGAGAGCAGGGGCCGCTTTATCACCTTC
TRBV28	-	TRBJ1-5	-	CASRGVGIGNQPQHF	TGTGCCAGCAGGGGGGTGGGAATCGGCAATCAGCCCCAGCATTTT
TRBV27	-	TRBJ1-5	TRBD1	CASRSGQGGSRSNQPQHF	TGTGCCAGCAGATCTGGACAGGGGGGTTCTCGGAGCAATCAGCCCCAGCATTTT
TRBV7-2	once	TRBJ1-5	TRBD1	CASSWGQFNQPQHF	TGTGCCAGCAGTTGGGGACAGTTCAATCAGCCCCAGCATTTT
TRBV5-5	-	TRBJ2-1	TRBD1	CASSLYGDRQNYNEQFF	TGTGCCAGCAGCCTGTATGGGGACAGGCAAAATTACAATGAGCAGTTCTTC
TRBV15	-	TRBJ1-2	TRBD1	CATSRGNRGDGYTF	TGTGCCACCAGCAGAGGGAACAGGGGCGATGGCTACACCTTC
TRBV9	-	TRBJ2-1	TRBD2	CASSVLPSGYNEQFF	TGTGCCAGCAGCGTATTACCTAGCGGCTACAATGAGCAGTTCTTC
TRBV24-1	-	TRBJ1-4	-	CATSEAGRNEKLFF	TGTGCCACCAGTGAAGCGGGACGAAATGAAAAACTGTTTTTT
TRBV6-6	-	TRBJ2-3	-	CASTGLRTTDTQYF	TGTGCCAGCACCGGCCTACGGACCACAGATACGCAGTATTTT
TRBV3-1/TRBV3-2	-	TRBJ1-1	TRBD1	CASSRTGNTEAFF	TGTGCCAGCAGTCGGACAGGGAACACTGAAGCTTTCTTT
TRBV18	-	TRBJ1-2	-	CASSPPATGYSGYTF	TGTGCCAGCTCGCCCCCCGCCACAGGGTATAGTGGCTACACCTTC
TRBV14	-	TRBJ2-3	-	CASSQRTATAGTAGDTQYF	TGTGCCAGCAGCCAACGAACCGCGACGGCAGGGACCGCGGGAGATACGCAGTATTTT
TRBV7-3	-	TRBJ2-5	-	CASSPDLQGTQYF	TGTGCCAGCAGTCCTGACCTTCAGGGAACCCAGTACTTC
TRBV18	-	TRBJ1-4	-	CASSPAGEEKLFF	TGTGCCAGCTCACCCGCCGGGGAAGAAAAACTGTTTTTT
TRBV29-1	-	TRBJ2-7	TRBD1	CSVSGTDRYEQYF	TGCAGCGTTAGTGGGACAGACCGCTACGAGCAGTACTTC
TRBV7-9	few	TRBJ2-7	TRBD2	CASSLDFGLAGGDGYEQYF	TGTGCCAGCAGCTTAGATTTCGGGCTAGCGGGAGGAGATGGCTACGAGCAGTACTTC
TRBV5-4	-	TRBJ2-7	TRBD1	CASSLRDRDEQYF	TGTGCCAGCAGCTTGCGGGACAGGGACGAGCAGTACTTC
TRBV28	-	TRBJ1-3	-	CASLDYSGNTIYF	TGTGCCAGCTTGGACTACTCTGGAAACACCATATATTTT
TRBV18	-	TRBJ1-5	TRBD1	CASSPTGGPYSNQPQHF	TGTGCCAGCTCACCAACAGGGGGCCCATATAGCAATCAGCCCCAGCATTTT
TRBV2	-	TRBJ2-5	-	CASSVLGETQYF	TGTGCCAGCAGTGTATTGGGAGAGACCCAGTACTTC
TRBV27	-	TRBJ2-2	-	CASSLDLPPGELFF	TGTGCCAGCAGTTTAGACCTACCCCCCGGGGAGCTGTTTTTT
TRBV7-9	-	TRBJ2-1	TRBD2	CASSLSELAGNEQFF	TGTGCCAGCAGCTTAAGTGAACTAGCGGGAAATGAGCAGTTCTTC